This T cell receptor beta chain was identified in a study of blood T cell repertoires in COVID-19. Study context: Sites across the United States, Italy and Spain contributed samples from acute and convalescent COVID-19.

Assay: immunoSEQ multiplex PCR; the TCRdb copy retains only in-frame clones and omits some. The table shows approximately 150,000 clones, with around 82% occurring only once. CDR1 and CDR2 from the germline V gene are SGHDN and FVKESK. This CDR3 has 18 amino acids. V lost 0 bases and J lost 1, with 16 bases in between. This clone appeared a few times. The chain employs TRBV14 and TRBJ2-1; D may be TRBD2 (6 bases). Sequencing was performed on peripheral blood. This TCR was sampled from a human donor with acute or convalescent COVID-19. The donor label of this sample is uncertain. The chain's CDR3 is CASSQDLTERVSYNEQFF. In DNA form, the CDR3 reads TGTGCCAGCAGCCAAGATCTAACGGAGCGGGTGTCCTACAATGAGCAGTTCTTC.